These 25 T cell receptor beta chains were sequenced from one sample in a study of blood T cell repertoires in COVID-19. Libraries were prepared by immunoSEQ multiplex PCR; TCRdb keeps only in-frame clonotypes and omits some of them. The sample consists of approximately 16,000 clones, about 85% of them appearing once. Sequences were obtained from peripheral blood. Source of these receptors: a man aged 60 to 75 with acute or convalescent COVID-19.

The chain carries TRBV14 and TRBJ2-7, with D hard to call. The V end lost 4 bases, the J end lost 2 bases, and 6 bases lay between the germline ends. The CDR3 length is 12 residues. In germline, CDR1 is SGHDN, CDR2 FVKESK. CDR3 in DNA: TGTGCCAGCAGCCCGGTCGCCTACGAGCAGTACTTC. Amino acids: CASSPVAYEQYF. Combining the CDR3 with reference TRBV14 and TRBJ2-7 gives the whole variable domain EAGVTQFPSHSVIEKGQTVTLRCDPISGHDNLYWYRRVMGKEIKFLLHFVKESKQDESGMPNNRFLAERTGGTYSTLKVQPAELEDSGVYFCASSPVAYEQYFGPGTRLTVT.

The V call is TRBV29-1, the J call TRBJ2-3, with 9 bases aligning to TRBD2. This CDR3 region has 13 residues. Trimming cost V 4 bases and J 7 bases; bases outside gene matches: 6. The germline gives CDR1 SQVTM, CDR2 ANQGSEA. The CDR3 here is CSVGESGRNTQYF. The CDR3 bases are TGCAGCGTTGGGGAGAGCGGGAGGAATACGCAGTATTTT.

This chain joins TRBV6-5 and TRBJ1-1; D not resolved. The germline gives CDR1 MNHEY, CDR2 SVGAGI. V was shortened by 2 bases and J by 4 bases, with 5 bases between the two germline ends. The CDR3 has 12 residues. The CDR3 nucleotides read TGTGCCAGCAGTTACGCGGGCACTGAAGCTTTCTTT. Translation gives CASSYAGTEAFF.

The chain carries TRBV6-7 and TRBJ2-7; 11 nucleotides line up with TRBD2. TRBV6-7 carries the ORF label, with uncertain function. The CDR3 sequence is 16 residues long. Losses at the gene ends were 0 bases for V and 2 bases for J; bases not matched to a gene: 3. In DNA, the CDR3 is TGTGCCAGCAGTTACTCGCGACTAGCGGGGACCTACGAGCAGTACTTC. Its protein product is CASSYSRLAGTYEQYF.

The chain combines TRBV5-1 with TRBJ1-3; D unclear. The germline V and J ends were trimmed by 1 base and 0 bases, with 5 bases remaining between them. CDR3 length: 14 residues. The germline CDR1 and CDR2 sequences are SGHRS and YFSETQ. The CDR3 loop is CASSLMASGNTIYF. In DNA form, the CDR3 reads TGCGCCAGCAGCTTGATGGCCTCTGGAAACACCATATATTTT.

The rearrangement links TRBV15 to TRBJ1-5, with TRBD1 matching over 7 bases. The CDR3 length is 16 residues. Germline CDR1 is LNHNV and CDR2 is YYDKDF (reference sequence). V was clipped by 0 bases and J by 7 bases; unmatched bases: 9. The CDR3 nucleotides read TGTGCCACCAGCAGAGATGCGGAAGGGGGCCGACAGCCCCAGCATTTT. Amino acids: CATSRDAEGGRQPQHF.

The gene calls are TRBV4-2 and TRBJ2-3, with a tentative D call TRBD1 (6 bases). V was cut by 0 bases and J by 3 bases, with 13 bases left in between. The CDR3 extends over 16 amino acids. Germline V gene sequence: CDR1 LGHNA, CDR2 YNFKEQ. CDR3 loop: CASSQDLGGGTDTQYF. The CDR3, as DNA: TGTGCCAGCAGCCAAGATCTTGGGGGCGGGACAGATACGCAGTATTTT.

The rearrangement uses TRBV4-2 and TRBJ1-3; 8 bases are a match to TRBD1. Germline loops: CDR1 LGHNA, CDR2 YNFKEQ. The CDR3 is made up of 16 amino acids. The trim removed 4 bases at V and 4 bases at J, leaving 9 bases unmatched. The CDR3 region has the DNA TGTGCCAGCAGCCCCCTTACAGGGGGGGCGGGAAACACCATATATTTT. It translates to CASSPLTGGAGNTIYF.

This chain connects TRBV14 to TRBJ1-1; tentative D call: TRBD1 (6 bases). Trimming took 4 bases from V and 7 from J, leaving 13 bases between them. Germline V gene lookup returns CDR1 SGHDN and CDR2 FVKESK. This CDR3 has 13 residues. CDR3 nucleotide sequence: TGTGCCAGCAGCCCCAGGGGAACAGGTGAAGCTTTCTTT. It encodes CASSPRGTGEAFF.

The genes are TRBV9 and TRBJ2-7, with 9 bases that match TRBD2. With 1 base clipped from V and 3 bases from J, the junction kept 5 bases outside the gene matches. The CDR3 is 15 amino acids. Germline-derived CDR1 and CDR2 are SGDLS and YYNGEE. The CDR3 nucleotides are TGTGCCAGCAGCGTATCAAGCGGGAGGCTCTACGAGCAGTACTTC. It encodes CASSVSSGRLYEQYF.

The V gene is TRBV7-2, the J gene TRBJ2-7; tentatively, D is TRBD1 (5 bases). In germline, CDR1 is SGHTA, CDR2 FQGNSA. The CDR3 consists of 13 residues. V shed 3 bases and J shed 6 bases, with 12 bases lying between them. The CDR3 sequence is CASSFNQGGEQYF. Here the CDR3 DNA reads TGTGCCAGCAGCTTTAACCAGGGCGGCGAGCAGTACTTC.

The V gene is TRBV5-1, the J gene TRBJ2-3; D ambiguous. This CDR3 is built from 16 residues. V shed 0 bases and J shed 0 bases, with 11 bases lying between them. The germline gives CDR1 SGHRS, CDR2 YFSETQ. CDR3 protein: CASSLGGEPSTDTQYF. CDR3 in DNA: TGCGCCAGCAGCTTGGGAGGAGAACCCAGCACAGATACGCAGTATTTT.

J is TRBJ1-3 and V is TRBV7-6, with 8 bases aligning to TRBD1. Per germline, CDR1 SGHVS and CDR2 FNYEAQ. The V and J ends lost 2 bases and 2 bases, in that order; junction bases with no gene match: 2. CDR3 length: 15 residues. CDR3 residues: CASSLRRGPGNTIYF. The CDR3 coding sequence is TGTGCCAGCAGCTTACGCAGGGGGCCTGGAAACACCATATATTTT.

The chain joins TRBV6-5 to TRBJ2-7, with 8 nucleotides matching TRBD2. The V segment lost 8 bases and the J segment 6 bases; nucleotides outside the gene matches: 12. This CDR3 is built from 14 residues. Germline-derived CDR1 and CDR2 are MNHEY and SVGAGI. The CDR3 spells CASAASGRGGEQYF. CDR3 coding DNA: TGTGCCAGCGCGGCCAGCGGGAGAGGGGGCGAGCAGTACTTC.

V and J are TRBV29-1 and TRBJ2-5; D is perhaps TRBD1 (6 bases). CDR1 and CDR2 (germline): SQVTM, ANQGSEA. V dropped 8 bases and J dropped 5 bases, with 18 bases sitting between them. CDR3 length equals 13 residues. The CDR3 DNA reads TGCAGCACTAACTCTTACCAGGGGGAGACCCAGTACTTC. Translating it yields CSTNSYQGETQYF.

This clone was seen only a few times. The chain recombines TRBV7-6 with TRBJ1-4, with unresolved D. Germline assignment: CDR1 SGHVS and CDR2 FNYEAQ. V lost 5 bases and J lost 0, with 13 bases in between. CDR3 length equals 16 residues. Written as DNA, the CDR3 is TGTGCCAGCAGCCCGTCCCTACCCTCAACTAATGAAAAACTGTTTTTT. It encodes CASSPSLPSTNEKLFF.

The chain has TRBV15 and TRBJ2-7; 7 nucleotides match TRBD1. The CDR3 runs to 14 residues. V lost 0 bases, J lost 6 bases, and 5 bases stayed unmatched. Looked up from germline, CDR1 is LNHNV and CDR2 is YYDKDF (reference sequence). The CDR3 here is CATSRDRAGGEQYF. CDR3 sequence (DNA): TGTGCCACCAGCAGAGATCGCGCAGGGGGCGAGCAGTACTTC.

This clone has only one observation. This chain links TRBV7-9 with TRBJ2-2; D possibly corresponds to TRBD1 (6 bases). V dropped 3 bases and J dropped 1 base, with 15 bases sitting between them. From germline, CDR1 is SEHNR and CDR2 FQNEAQ (reference sequence). This CDR3 is built from 17 residues. The CDR3 region is CASSLARQVMNTGELFF. The CDR3 DNA follows: TGTGCCAGCAGCTTGGCCAGACAGGTGATGAACACCGGGGAGCTGTTTTTT. The full variable domain, its missing parts supplied by reference TRBV7-9 and TRBJ2-2, is DTGVSQNPRHKITKRGQNVTFRCDPISEHNRLYWYRQTLGQGPEFLTYFQNEAQLEKSRLLSDRFSAERPKGSFSTLEIQRTEQGDSAMYLCASSLARQVMNTGELFFGEGSRLTVL.

This rearrangement joins TRBV29-1 to TRBJ2-3; 7 nucleotides agree with TRBD1. The CDR3 contains 14 residues. The V and J ends lost 7 bases and 1 base, in that order; junction bases with no gene match: 8. The germline V gene encodes CDR1 SQVTM and CDR2 ANQGSEA. The CDR3 DNA reads as TGCAGCGCCCAACGTACAGGGGGCACAGATACGCAGTATTTT. It encodes CSAQRTGGTDTQYF.

The V gene is TRBV12-5, the J gene TRBJ2-2; 8 nucleotides agree with TRBD2. V was pared by 4 bases and J by 4 bases, with 2 bases of the junction left unmatched. The CDR3 consists of 14 residues. Germline values: CDR1 LGHNT, CDR2 FRNRAP. This CDR3 reads CASGYAGGTGELFF. CDR3 bases: TGTGCTAGTGGTTATGCGGGGGGCACCGGGGAGCTGTTTTTT.

This chain uses TRBV27 with TRBJ2-3, with 7 bases fitting TRBD1. The V gene end was trimmed by 2 bases and the J gene end by 10 bases; junction bases not matched to a gene: 9. Germline lookup yields CDR1 MNHEY and CDR2 SMNVEV (reference sequence). The CDR3 loop spans 14 amino acids. CDR3 sequence: CASSLNDRVYSQYF. CDR3 DNA sequence: TGTGCCAGCAGTTTAAACGACAGGGTGTATTCGCAGTATTTT.

This chain joins TRBV7-8 and TRBJ2-4; TRBD2 aligns across 9 bases. The germline V gene has CDR1 SGHVS and CDR2 FQNEAQ. The CDR3 length is 15 residues. V was clipped by 5 bases and J by 2 bases; unmatched bases: 4. The CDR3 here is CASSQTSGSKNIQYF. The CDR3 DNA reads as TGTGCCAGCAGCCAGACTAGCGGCTCCAAAAACATTCAGTACTTC.

The chain uses TRBV5-1 and TRBJ1-2, with D possibly TRBD1 on 5 matching bases. Per the germline V gene, CDR1 is SGHRS and CDR2 is YFSETQ. This CDR3 spans 15 amino acids. V was shortened by 4 bases and J by 2 bases, with 15 bases between the two germline ends. The CDR3 protein is CASSARETYNYGYTF. CDR3 sequence (DNA): TGCGCCAGCAGCGCCAGGGAAACCTACAACTATGGCTACACCTTC. Full variable domain (remainder filled in from reference TRBV5-1 and TRBJ1-2): KAGVTQTPRYLIKTRGQQVTLSCSPISGHRSVSWYQQTPGQGLQFLFEYFSETQRNKGNFPGRFSGRQFSNSRSEMNVSTLELGDSALYLCASSARETYNYGYTFGSGTRLTVV.

V and J are TRBV4-3 and TRBJ2-2; D uncertain. Germline V lookup: CDR1 LGHNA, CDR2 YSLEER. CDR3 length equals 16 residues. V was pared by 1 base and J by 3 bases, with 12 bases between. CDR3 sequence (DNA): TGCGCCAGCAGCCAAGCGGTCACGGGTTACACCGGGGAGCTGTTTTTT. Residues: CASSQAVTGYTGELFF.

This clone is termed hyperexpanded (1% or more). This rearrangement joins TRBV28 to TRBJ2-7, with 7 bases that match TRBD2. This CDR3 is built from 19 residues. V shed 3 bases, J shed 0 bases, and the junction held 17 bases outside the gene matches. Germline-derived CDR1 and CDR2 are MDHEN and SYDVKM. CDR3 loop: CASSLGLGGAGPSSYEQYF. CDR3 DNA sequence: TGTGCCAGCAGTTTGGGCTTGGGAGGGGCTGGACCTAGCTCCTACGAGCAGTACTTC.